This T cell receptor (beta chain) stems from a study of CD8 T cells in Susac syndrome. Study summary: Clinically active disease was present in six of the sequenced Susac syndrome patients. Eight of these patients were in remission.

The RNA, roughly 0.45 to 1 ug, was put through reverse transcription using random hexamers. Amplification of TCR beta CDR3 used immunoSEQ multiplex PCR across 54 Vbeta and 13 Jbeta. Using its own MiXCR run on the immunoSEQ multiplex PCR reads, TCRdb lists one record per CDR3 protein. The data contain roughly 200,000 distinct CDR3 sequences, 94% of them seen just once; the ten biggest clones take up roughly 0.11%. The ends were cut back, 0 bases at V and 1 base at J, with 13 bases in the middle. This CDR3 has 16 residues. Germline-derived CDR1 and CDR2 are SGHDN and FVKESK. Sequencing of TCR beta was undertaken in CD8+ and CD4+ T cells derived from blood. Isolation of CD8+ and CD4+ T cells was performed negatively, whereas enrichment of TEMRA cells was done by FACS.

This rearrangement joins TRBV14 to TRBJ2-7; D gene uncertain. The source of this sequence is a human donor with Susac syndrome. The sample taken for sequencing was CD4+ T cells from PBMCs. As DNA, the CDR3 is TGTGCCAGCAGCCAAGATCAAGGCTTCCTTTCCTACGAGCAGTACTTC. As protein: CASSQDQGFLSYEQYF.